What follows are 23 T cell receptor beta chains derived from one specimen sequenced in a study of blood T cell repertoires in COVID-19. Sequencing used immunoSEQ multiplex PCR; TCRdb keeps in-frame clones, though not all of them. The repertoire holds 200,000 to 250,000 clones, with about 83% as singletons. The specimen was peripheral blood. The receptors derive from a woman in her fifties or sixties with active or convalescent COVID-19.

The CDR3 here is CASSLVGGSAISYEQYF. The CDR3 nucleotides are TGTGCCAGCAGCTTAGTCGGAGGGAGCGCTATTAGCTACGAGCAGTACTTC. This rearrangement joins TRBV7-2 to TRBJ2-7, with D perhaps matching TRBD2 (6 bases). V lost 1 base and J 3 bases, leaving 19 bases between the germline ends. Per the germline V gene, CDR1 is SGHTA and CDR2 is FQGNSA. The CDR3 is made up of 17 amino acids.

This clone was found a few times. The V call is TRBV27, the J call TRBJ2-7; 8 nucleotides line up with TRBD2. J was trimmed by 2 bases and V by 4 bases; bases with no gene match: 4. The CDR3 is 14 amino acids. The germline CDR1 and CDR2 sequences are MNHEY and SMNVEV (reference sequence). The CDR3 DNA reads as TGTGCCAGCAGTTCCCGGGGGGGACCCTACGAGCAGTACTTC. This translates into CASSSRGGPYEQYF.

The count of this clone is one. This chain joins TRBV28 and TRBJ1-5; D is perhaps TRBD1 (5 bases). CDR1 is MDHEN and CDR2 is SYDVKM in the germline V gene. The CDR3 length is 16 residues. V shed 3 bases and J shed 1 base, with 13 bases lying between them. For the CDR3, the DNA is TGTGCCAGCAGTTTTGTGTCACAGGCAAGCAATCAGCCCCAGCATTTT. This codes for CASSFVSQASNQPQHF.

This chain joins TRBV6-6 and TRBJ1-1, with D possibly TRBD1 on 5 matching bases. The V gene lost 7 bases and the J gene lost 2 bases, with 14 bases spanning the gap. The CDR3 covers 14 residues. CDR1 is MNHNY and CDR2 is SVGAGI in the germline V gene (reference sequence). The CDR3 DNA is TGTGCCAGCACTGATCAGGGAAAAAACACTGAAGCTTTCTTT. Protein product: CASTDQGKNTEAFF.

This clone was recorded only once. The DNA of the CDR3 is TGTGCCAGCTCACCAAGACCAGGACAGGGGAGGACCGGGGAGCTGTTTTTT. This encodes CASSPRPGQGRTGELFF. The chain combines TRBV18 with TRBJ2-2; 9 bases map to TRBD1. Germline V gene lookup returns CDR1 KGHSH and CDR2 LQKENI. Trimming took 2 bases from V and 5 from J; bases not matched to a gene: 9. CDR3 length: 17 residues.

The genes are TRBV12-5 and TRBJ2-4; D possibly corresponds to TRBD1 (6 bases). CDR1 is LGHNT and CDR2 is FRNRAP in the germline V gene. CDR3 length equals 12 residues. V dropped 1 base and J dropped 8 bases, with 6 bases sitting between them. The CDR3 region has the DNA TGTGCTAGTGGTTTGGAGGGGGACATTCAGTACTTC. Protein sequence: CASGLEGDIQYF.

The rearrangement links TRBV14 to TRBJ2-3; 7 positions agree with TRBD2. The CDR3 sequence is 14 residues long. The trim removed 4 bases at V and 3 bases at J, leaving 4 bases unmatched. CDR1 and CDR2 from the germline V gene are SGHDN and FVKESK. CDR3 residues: CASSLSGSTDTQYF. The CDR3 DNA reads TGTGCCAGCAGCCTTAGCGGGTCGACAGATACGCAGTATTTT.

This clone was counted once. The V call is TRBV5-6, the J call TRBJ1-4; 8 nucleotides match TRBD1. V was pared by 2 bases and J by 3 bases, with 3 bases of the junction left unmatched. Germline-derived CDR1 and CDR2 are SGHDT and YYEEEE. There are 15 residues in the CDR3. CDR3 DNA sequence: TGTGCCAGCAGCTTAGAGACAGGGGCTAATGAAAAACTGTTTTTT. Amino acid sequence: CASSLETGANEKLFF.

CDR3 sequence: CASSWAERLNTGELFF. The CDR3 DNA sequence: TGTGCCAGCAGCTGGGCCGAGCGGTTGAACACCGGGGAGCTGTTTTTT. The V gene is TRBV5-6, the J gene TRBJ2-2; tentative D call: TRBD2 (5 bases). The CDR3 length is 16 residues. Germline loops: CDR1 SGHDT, CDR2 YYEEEE. The germline V and J ends were trimmed by 3 bases and 1 base, with 13 bases remaining between them.

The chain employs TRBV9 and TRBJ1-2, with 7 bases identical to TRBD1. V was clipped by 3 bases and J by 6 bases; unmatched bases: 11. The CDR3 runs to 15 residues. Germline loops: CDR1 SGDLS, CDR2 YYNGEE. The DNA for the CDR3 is TGTGCCAGCAGCGCAACGTCCCGGGACAGCCATGGCTACACCTTC. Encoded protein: CASSATSRDSHGYTF.

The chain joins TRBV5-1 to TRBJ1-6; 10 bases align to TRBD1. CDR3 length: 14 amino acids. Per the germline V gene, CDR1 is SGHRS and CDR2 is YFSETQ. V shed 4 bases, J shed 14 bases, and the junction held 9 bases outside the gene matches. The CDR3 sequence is CASSGPGTGESLHF. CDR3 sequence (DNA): TGCGCCAGCAGCGGTCCCGGGACAGGGGAATCCCTCCACTTT.

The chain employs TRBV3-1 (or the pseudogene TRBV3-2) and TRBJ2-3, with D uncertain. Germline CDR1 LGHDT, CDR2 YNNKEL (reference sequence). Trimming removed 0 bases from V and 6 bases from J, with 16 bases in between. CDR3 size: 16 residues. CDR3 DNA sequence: TGTGCCAGCAGCCAAGAGGGCAGCCCTTTAAGGGATACGCAGTATTTT. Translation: CASSQEGSPLRDTQYF.

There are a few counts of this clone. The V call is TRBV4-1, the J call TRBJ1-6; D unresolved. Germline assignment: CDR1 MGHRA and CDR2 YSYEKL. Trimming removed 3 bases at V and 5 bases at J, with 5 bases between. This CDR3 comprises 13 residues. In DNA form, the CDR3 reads TGCGCCAGCAGCCACCGGGATAATTCACCCCTCCACTTT. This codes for CASSHRDNSPLHF.

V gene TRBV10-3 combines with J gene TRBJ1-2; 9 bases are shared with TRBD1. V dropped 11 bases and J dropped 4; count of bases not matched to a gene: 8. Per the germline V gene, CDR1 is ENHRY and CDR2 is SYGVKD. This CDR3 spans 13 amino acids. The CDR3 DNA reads TGTGCCGCTACAGGGGGCGGCGGCTATGGCTACACCTTC. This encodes CAATGGGGYGYTF.

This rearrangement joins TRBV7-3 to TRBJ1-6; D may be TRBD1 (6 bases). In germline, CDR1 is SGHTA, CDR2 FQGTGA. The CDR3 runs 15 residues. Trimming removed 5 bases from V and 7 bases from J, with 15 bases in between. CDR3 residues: CASSLHGGGNSPLHF. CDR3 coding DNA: TGTGCCAGCAGCCTTCACGGGGGGGGCAATTCACCCCTCCACTTT.

DNA of the CDR3: TGTGCCAGCAGTTCCCCTCTCGGACAGGGGAGGTACGAGCAGTACTTC. The encoded protein is CASSSPLGQGRYEQYF. This chain links TRBV27 with TRBJ2-7, with 9 bases aligning to TRBD1. Germline trimming cut 4 bases from V and 4 bases from J; bases unmatched to any gene: 11. There are 16 residues in the CDR3. In germline, CDR1 is MNHEY, CDR2 SMNVEV (reference sequence).

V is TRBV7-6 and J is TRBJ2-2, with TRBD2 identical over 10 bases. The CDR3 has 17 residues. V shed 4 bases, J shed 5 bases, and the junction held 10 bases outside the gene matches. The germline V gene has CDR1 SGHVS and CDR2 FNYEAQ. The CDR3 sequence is CASSSGASTSGTGELFF. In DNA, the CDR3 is TGTGCCAGCAGCTCGGGGGCCTCGACTAGCGGGACCGGGGAGCTGTTTTTT. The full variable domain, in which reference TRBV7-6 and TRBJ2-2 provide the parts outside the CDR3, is GAGVSQSPRYKVTKRGQDVALRCDPISGHVSLYWYRQALGQGPEFLTYFNYEAQQDKSGLPNDRFSAERPEGSISTLTIQRTEQRDSAMYRCASSSGASTSGTGELFFGEGSRLTVL.

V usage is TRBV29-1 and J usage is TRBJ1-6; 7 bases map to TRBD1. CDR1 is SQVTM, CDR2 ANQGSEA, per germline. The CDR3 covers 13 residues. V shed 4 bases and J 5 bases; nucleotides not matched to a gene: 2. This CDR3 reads CSVVRGDNSPLHF. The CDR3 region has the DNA TGCAGCGTTGTCAGGGGGGATAATTCACCCCTCCACTTT.

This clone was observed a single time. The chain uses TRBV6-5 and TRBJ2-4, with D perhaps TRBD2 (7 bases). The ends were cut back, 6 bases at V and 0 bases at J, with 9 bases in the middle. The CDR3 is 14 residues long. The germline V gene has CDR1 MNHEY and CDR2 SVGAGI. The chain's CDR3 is CASRGGLAKNIQYF. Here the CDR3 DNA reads TGTGCCAGCAGGGGGGGGCTAGCCAAAAACATTCAGTACTTC.

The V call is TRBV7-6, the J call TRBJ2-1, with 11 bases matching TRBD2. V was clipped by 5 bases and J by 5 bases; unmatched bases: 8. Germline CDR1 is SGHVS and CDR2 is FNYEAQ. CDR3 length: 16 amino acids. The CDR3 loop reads CASSPPIAGGDNEQFF. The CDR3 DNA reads TGTGCCAGCAGCCCCCCAATAGCGGGAGGGGACAATGAGCAGTTCTTC.

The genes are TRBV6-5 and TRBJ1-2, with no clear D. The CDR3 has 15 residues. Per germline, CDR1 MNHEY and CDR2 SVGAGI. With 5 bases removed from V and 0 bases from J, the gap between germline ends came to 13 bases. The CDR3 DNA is TGTGCCAGCAGTATTAACTTATTGTCTAACTATGGCTACACCTTC. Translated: CASSINLLSNYGYTF.

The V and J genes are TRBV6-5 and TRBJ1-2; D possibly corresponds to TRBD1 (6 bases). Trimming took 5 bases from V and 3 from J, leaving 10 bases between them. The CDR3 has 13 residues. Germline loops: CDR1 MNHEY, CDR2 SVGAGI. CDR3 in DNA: TGTGCCAGCAGTACCTCAGGGGACTATGGCTACACCTTC. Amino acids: CASSTSGDYGYTF.

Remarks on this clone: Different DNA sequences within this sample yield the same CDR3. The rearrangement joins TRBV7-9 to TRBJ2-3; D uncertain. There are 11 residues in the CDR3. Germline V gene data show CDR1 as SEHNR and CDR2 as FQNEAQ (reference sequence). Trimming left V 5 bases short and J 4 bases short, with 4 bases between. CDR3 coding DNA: TGTGCCAGCAGCCCAGCAGATACGCAGTATTTT. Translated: CASSPADTQYF. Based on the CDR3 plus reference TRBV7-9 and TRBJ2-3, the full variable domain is DTGVSQNPRHKITKRGQNVTFRCDPISEHNRLYWYRQTLGQGPEFLTYFQNEAQLEKSRLLSDRFSAERPKGSFSTLEIQRTEQGDSAMYLCASSPADTQYFGPGTRLTVL.